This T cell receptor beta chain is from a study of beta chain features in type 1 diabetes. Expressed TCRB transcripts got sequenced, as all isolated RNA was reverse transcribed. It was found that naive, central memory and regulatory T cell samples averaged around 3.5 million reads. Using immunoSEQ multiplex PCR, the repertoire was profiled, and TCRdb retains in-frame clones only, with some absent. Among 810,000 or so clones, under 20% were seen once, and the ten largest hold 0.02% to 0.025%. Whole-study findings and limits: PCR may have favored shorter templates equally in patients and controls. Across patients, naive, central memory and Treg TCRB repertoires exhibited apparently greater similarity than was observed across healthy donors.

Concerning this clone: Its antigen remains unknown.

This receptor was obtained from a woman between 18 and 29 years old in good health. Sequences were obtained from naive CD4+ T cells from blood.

The CDR3 loop reads CASSLAAGHEQYF. CDR3 DNA: TGTGCCAGCAGCTTAGCGGCTGGCCACGAGCAGTACTTC. V usage is TRBV7-2 and J usage is TRBJ2-7; D not resolved. This CDR3 is built from 13 residues. Germline CDR1 and CDR2: SGHTA and FQGNSA. Trimming left V 0 bases short and J 5 bases short, with 8 bases between.